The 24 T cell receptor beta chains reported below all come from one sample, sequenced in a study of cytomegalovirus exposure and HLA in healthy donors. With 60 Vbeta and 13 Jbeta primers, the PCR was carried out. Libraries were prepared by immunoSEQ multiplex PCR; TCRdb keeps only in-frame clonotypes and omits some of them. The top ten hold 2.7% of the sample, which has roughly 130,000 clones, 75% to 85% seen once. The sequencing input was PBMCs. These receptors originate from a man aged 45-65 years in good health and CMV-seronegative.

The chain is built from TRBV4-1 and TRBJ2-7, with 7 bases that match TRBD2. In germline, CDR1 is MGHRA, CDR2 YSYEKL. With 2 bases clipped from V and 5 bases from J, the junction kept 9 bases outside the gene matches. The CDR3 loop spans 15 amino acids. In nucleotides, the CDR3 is TGCGCCAGCAGCCAACTGAGCGGGGTTTTCCACGAGCAGTACTTC. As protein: CASSQLSGVFHEQYF.

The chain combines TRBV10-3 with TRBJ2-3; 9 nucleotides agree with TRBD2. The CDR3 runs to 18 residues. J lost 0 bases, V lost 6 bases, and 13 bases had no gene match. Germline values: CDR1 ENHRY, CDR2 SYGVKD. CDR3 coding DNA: TGTGCCATCAGGCCGGGACTAGCCCTGGGGTTTAGCACAGATACGCAGTATTTT. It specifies CAIRPGLALGFSTDTQYF.

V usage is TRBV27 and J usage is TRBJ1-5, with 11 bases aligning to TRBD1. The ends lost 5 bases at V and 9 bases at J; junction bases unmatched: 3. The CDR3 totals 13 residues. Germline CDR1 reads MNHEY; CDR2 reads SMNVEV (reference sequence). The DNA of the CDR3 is TGTGCCAGCAGTGGGACAGGGGGGGGGCCCCAGCATTTT. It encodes CASSGTGGGPQHF.

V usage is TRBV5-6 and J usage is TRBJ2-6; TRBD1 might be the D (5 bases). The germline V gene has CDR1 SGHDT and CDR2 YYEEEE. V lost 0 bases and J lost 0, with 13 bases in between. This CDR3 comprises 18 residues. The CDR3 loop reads CASSLVPGLNSGANVLTF. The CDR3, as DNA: TGTGCCAGCAGCTTGGTCCCAGGGTTAAACTCTGGGGCCAACGTCCTGACTTTC.

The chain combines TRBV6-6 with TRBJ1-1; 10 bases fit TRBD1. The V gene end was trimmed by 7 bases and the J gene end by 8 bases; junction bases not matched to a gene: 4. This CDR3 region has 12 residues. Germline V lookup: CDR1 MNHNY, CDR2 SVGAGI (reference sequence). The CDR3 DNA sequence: TGTGCCAGCAACCCGGGACAGGGGGAAGCTTTCTTT. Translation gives CASNPGQGEAFF.

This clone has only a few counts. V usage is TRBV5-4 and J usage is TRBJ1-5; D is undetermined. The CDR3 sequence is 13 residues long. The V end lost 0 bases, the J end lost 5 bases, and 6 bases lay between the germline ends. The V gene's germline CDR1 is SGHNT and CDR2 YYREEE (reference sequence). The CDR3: CASSLVPDQPQHF. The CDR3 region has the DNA TGTGCCAGCAGCTTGGTCCCGGATCAGCCCCAGCATTTT.

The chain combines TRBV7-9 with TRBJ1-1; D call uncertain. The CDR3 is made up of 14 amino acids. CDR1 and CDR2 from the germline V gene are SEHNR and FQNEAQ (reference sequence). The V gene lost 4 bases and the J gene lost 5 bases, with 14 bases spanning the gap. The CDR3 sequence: CASSSGPGKTEAFF. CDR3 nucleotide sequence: TGTGCCAGCAGCTCTGGCCCAGGTAAGACTGAAGCTTTCTTT.

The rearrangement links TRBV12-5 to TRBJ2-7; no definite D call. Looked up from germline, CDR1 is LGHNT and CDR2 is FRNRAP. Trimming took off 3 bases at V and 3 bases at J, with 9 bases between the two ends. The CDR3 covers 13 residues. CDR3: CASGFLTFYEQYF. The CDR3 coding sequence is TGTGCTAGTGGTTTCCTCACTTTCTACGAGCAGTACTTC.

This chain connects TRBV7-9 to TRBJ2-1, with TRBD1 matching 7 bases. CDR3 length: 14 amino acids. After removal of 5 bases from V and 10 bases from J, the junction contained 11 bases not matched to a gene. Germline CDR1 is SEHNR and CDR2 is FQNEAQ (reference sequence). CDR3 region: CASSARDSSLEQFF. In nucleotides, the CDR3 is TGTGCCAGCAGCGCCCGGGACAGTTCGTTAGAGCAGTTCTTC.

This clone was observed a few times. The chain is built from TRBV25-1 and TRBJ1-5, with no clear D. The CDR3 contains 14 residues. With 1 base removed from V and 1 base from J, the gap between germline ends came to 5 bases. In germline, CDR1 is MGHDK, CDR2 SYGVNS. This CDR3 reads CASSEFLSNQPQHF. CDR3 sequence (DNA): TGTGCCAGCAGTGAATTCTTAAGCAATCAGCCCCAGCATTTT. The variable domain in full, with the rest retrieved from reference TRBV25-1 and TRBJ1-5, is EADIYQTPRYLVIGTGKKITLECSQTMGHDKMYWYQQDPGMELHLIHYSYGVNSTEKGDLSSESTVSRIRTEHFPLTLESARPSHTSQYLCASSEFLSNQPQHFGDGTRLSIL.

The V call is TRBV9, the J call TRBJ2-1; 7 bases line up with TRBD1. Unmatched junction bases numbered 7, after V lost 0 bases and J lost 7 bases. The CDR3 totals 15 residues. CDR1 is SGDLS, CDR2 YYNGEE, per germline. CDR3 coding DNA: TGTGCCAGCAGCGTAGCTAGGGGGCCACAGAATGAGCAGTTCTTC. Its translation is CASSVARGPQNEQFF. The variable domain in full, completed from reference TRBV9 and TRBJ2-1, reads DSGVTQTPKHLITATGQRVTLRCSPRSGDLSVYWYQQSLDQGLQFLIQYYNGEERAKGNILERFSAQQFPDLHSELNLSSLELGDSALYFCASSVARGPQNEQFFGPGTRLTVL.

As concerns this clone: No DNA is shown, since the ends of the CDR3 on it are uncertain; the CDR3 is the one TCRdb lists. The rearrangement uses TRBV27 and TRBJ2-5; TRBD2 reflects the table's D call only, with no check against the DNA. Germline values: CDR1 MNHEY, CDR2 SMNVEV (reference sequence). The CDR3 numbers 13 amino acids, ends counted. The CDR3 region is CASSRDFRGEQYF.

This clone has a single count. This CDR3 is CASTRAGGSNSPLHF. The CDR3 DNA is TGTGCCAGCACCCGGGCGGGAGGAAGTAATTCACCCCTCCACTTT. The rearrangement links TRBV9 to TRBJ1-6; D unclear. Germline-derived CDR1 and CDR2 are SGDLS and YYNGEE. Between the trimmed V and J ends, which lost 6 bases and 6 bases, there was a span of 16 bases. The CDR3 extends over 15 amino acids. The whole variable domain, remainder taken from reference TRBV9 and TRBJ1-6, is DSGVTQTPKHLITATGQRVTLRCSPRSGDLSVYWYQQSLDQGLQFLIQYYNGEERAKGNILERFSAQQFPDLHSELNLSSLELGDSALYFCASTRAGGSNSPLHFGNGTRLTVT.

CDR3 DNA: TGTGCCAGTAGTAACCCCTCGGGGGGGTCACCCCTCCACTTT. It yields the protein CASSNPSGGSPLHF. The rearrangement links TRBV19 to TRBJ1-6, with a possible D match to TRBD1 (5 bases). The CDR3 spans 14 residues. CDR1 LNHDA and CDR2 SQIVND come from the germline V gene (reference sequence). The V gene lost 4 bases and the J gene lost 10 bases, with 14 bases spanning the gap.

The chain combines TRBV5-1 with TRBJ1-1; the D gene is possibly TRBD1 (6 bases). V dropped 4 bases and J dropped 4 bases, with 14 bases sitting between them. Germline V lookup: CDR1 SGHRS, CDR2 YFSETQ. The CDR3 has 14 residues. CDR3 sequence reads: CASSPGVSVTEAFF. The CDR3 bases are TGCGCCAGCAGCCCAGGGGTTTCGGTCACTGAAGCTTTCTTT.

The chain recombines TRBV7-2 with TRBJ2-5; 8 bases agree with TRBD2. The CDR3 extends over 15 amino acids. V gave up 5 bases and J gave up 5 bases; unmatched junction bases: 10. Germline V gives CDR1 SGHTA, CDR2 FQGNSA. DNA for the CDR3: TGTGCCAGCAGCCGGAGCGGGGGTCGGGGGGAGACCCAGTACTTC. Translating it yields CASSRSGGRGETQYF.

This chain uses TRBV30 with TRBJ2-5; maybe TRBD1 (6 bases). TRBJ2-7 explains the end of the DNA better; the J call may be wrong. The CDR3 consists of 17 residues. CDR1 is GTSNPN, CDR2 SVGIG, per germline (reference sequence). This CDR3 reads CAWSGEGQSDRNYEQYF. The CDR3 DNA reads TGTGCCTGGAGTGGGGAAGGACAGTCAGATCGTAACTACGAGCAGTACTTC.

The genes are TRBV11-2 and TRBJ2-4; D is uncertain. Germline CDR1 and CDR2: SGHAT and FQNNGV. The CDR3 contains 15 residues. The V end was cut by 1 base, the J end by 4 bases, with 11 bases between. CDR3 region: CASSLVARLKNIQYF. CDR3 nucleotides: TGTGCCAGCAGCTTAGTTGCGAGGTTGAAAAACATTCAGTACTTC. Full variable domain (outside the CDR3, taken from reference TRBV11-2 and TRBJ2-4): EAGVAQSPRYKIIEKRQSVAFWCNPISGHATLYWYQQILGQGPKLLIQFQNNGVVDDSQLPKDRFSAERLKGVDSTLKIQPAKLEDSAVYLCASSLVARLKNIQYFGAGTRLSVL.

In DNA, the CDR3 is TGTGCCATCAGTGAGTCCGAGGGAAACGAGCAGTACTTC. Its translation is CAISESEGNEQYF. J is TRBJ2-7 and V is TRBV10-3, with D possibly TRBD2 on 5 matching bases. Trimming removed 0 bases from V and 5 bases from J, with 8 bases in between. CDR1 ENHRY and CDR2 SYGVKD come from the germline V gene. The CDR3 has 13 amino acids.

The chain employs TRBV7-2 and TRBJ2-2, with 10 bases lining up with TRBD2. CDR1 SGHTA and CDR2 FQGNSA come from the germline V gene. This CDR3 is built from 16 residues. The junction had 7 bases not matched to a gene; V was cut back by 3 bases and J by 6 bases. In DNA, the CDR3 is TGTGCCAGCAGCTTCTCTAGCGGGGGTCCATCCGGGGAGCTGTTTTTT. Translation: CASSFSSGGPSGELFF.

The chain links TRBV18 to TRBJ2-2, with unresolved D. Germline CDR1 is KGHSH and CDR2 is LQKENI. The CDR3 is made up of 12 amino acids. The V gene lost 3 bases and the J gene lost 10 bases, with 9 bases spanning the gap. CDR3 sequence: CASSPDFLELFF. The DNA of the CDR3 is TGTGCCAGCTCACCTGACTTTTTGGAGCTGTTTTTT.

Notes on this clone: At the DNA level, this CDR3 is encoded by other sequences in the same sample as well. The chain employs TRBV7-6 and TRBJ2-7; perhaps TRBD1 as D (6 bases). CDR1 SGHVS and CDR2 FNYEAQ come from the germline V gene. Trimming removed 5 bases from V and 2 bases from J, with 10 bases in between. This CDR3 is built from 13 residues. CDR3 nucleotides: TGTGCCAGCAGCCTCGACAGGACCTACGAGCAGTACTTC. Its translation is CASSLDRTYEQYF. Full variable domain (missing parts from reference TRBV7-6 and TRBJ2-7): GAGVSQSPRYKVTKRGQDVALRCDPISGHVSLYWYRQALGQGPEFLTYFNYEAQQDKSGLPNDRFSAERPEGSISTLTIQRTEQRDSAMYRCASSLDRTYEQYFGPGTRLTVT.

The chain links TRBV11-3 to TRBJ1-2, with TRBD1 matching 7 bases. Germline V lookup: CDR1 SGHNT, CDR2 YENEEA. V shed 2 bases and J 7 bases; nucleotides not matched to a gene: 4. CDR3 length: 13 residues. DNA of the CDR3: TGTGCCAGCAGCTTAAGACAGGGCGGTGGCTACACCTTC. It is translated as CASSLRQGGGYTF.

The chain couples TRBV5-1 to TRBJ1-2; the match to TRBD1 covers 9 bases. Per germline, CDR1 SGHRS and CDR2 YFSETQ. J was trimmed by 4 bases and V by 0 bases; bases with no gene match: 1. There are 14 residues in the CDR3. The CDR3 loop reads CASSLVQGAYGYTF. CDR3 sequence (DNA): TGCGCCAGCAGCTTGGTACAGGGGGCCTATGGCTACACCTTC.